This TCR beta chain was recorded in a study of shared clonotypes between healthy human individuals. Study outcomes and limitations: It was only blood that was sampled, and tissue repertoires likely differ.

TCRdb's table, derived via immunoSEQ multiplex PCR, lists solely in-frame clones and lacks some. The sample consists of fewer than 600,000 clones, 70% to 80% of them appearing once. The CDR3 runs to 16 residues. V was clipped by 5 bases and J by 4 bases; unmatched bases: 13. Germline V gene sequence: CDR1 SGHAT, CDR2 FQNNGV. This clone was seen once. No antigen is known for it. The specimen sequenced was PBMCs. The clonotype comes from a woman between 35 and 50 years old in good health. Some clones in this sample may be carry-over from other donors' samples. This chain connects TRBV11-2 to TRBJ2-5, with 7 bases identical to TRBD2. CDR3 sequence reads: CASSPRGAGERETQYF. CDR3 DNA sequence: TGTGCCAGCAGCCCAAGAGGTGCGGGAGAGAGAGAGACCCAGTACTTC. The whole variable domain, filled in from reference TRBV11-2 and TRBJ2-5, reads EAGVAQSPRYKIIEKRQSVAFWCNPISGHATLYWYQQILGQGPKLLIQFQNNGVVDDSQLPKDRFSAERLKGVDSTLKIQPAKLEDSAVYLCASSPRGAGERETQYFGPGTRLLVL.